A single sample gave rise to the 27 T cell receptor beta chains below, sequenced in a study of T cell responses to AZD1222 COVID-19 vaccine. Sequencing used immunoSEQ multiplex PCR; TCRdb keeps in-frame clones, though not all of them. The sample includes approximately 79,000 clones, around 90% seen only once; the top ten take less than 20%. The specimen was peripheral blood, collected on day 0 of AZD1222 vaccination. All receptors come from an adult in good health.

The rearrangement uses TRBV7-9 and TRBJ2-2; perhaps TRBD2 as D (5 bases). Trimming took 3 bases from V and 5 from J, leaving 7 bases between them. The V gene's germline CDR1 is SEHNR and CDR2 FQNEAQ (reference sequence). The CDR3 covers 13 residues. CDR3 nucleotide sequence: TGTGCCAGCAGCTTGGAGGCAACCGGGGAGCTGTTTTTT. Its protein is CASSLEATGELFF.

The chain recombines TRBV6-5 with TRBJ1-2; maybe TRBD1 (6 bases). V was clipped by 7 bases and J by 10 bases, with 16 bases between them. This CDR3 comprises 12 residues. Looked up from germline, CDR1 is MNHEY and CDR2 is SVGAGI. In DNA, the CDR3 is TGTGCCAGCAAGCTCGGGGGCTCCTCCTACACCTTC. Protein: CASKLGGSSYTF.

This chain uses TRBV11-2 with TRBJ1-3, with unresolved D. Per the germline V gene, CDR1 is SGHAT and CDR2 is FQNNGV. The V end was cut by 0 bases, the J end by 2 bases, with 8 bases between. This CDR3 has 15 residues. In DNA form, the CDR3 reads TGTGCCAGCAGCTTAGATCGGTTAGCTGGAAACACCATATATTTT. Protein sequence: CASSLDRLAGNTIYF.

This sequence joins TRBV11-2 and TRBJ1-2; D call uncertain. There are 13 residues in the CDR3. Germline loops: CDR1 SGHAT, CDR2 FQNNGV. Between the trimmed V and J ends, which lost 5 bases and 4 bases, there was a span of 11 bases. The CDR3 loop reads CASSPPTGYGYTF. CDR3 DNA sequence: TGTGCCAGCAGCCCCCCGACTGGCTATGGCTACACCTTC.

V is TRBV6-6 and J is TRBJ1-1; D is uncertain. This CDR3 is 13 amino acids long. The V gene lost 2 bases and the J gene lost 1 base, with 5 bases spanning the gap. Germline CDR1 is MNHNY and CDR2 is SVGAGI (reference sequence). The CDR3 nucleotides read TGTGCCAGCAGTTACCCAGGGAACACTGAAGCTTTCTTT. Protein sequence: CASSYPGNTEAFF.

V and J are TRBV9 and TRBJ2-1, with 9 bases fitting TRBD2. The CDR3 loop spans 13 amino acids. Per germline, CDR1 SGDLS and CDR2 YYNGEE. Losses at the gene ends were 4 bases for V and 6 bases for J; bases not matched to a gene: 2. CDR3: CASSLAGLNEQFF. CDR3 sequence (DNA): TGTGCCAGCAGCCTAGCGGGACTCAATGAGCAGTTCTTC.

J is TRBJ2-3 and V is TRBV29-1; possible D gene TRBD2, 5 bases. This CDR3 contains 14 residues. V was pared by 7 bases and J by 1 base, with 15 bases between. Germline CDR1 and CDR2: SQVTM and ANQGSEA. CDR3 protein: CSGDMGDGTDTQYF. CDR3 bases: TGCAGCGGTGATATGGGAGATGGCACAGATACGCAGTATTTT.

The gene calls are TRBV25-1 and TRBJ1-2; 7 bases are shared with TRBD1. This CDR3 has 13 residues. Losses at the gene ends were 9 bases for V and 5 bases for J; bases not matched to a gene: 9. Germline CDR1 and CDR2: MGHDK and SYGVNS. In nucleotides, the CDR3 is TGTGCCAGTGAGACCCTGACAGGGTATGGCTACACCTTC. Protein sequence: CASETLTGYGYTF.

This chain uses TRBV18 with TRBJ2-7, with D perhaps matching TRBD1 (5 bases). V gave up 4 bases and J gave up 6 bases, with 7 bases separating them. The germline gives CDR1 KGHSH, CDR2 LQKENI. The CDR3 loop spans 11 amino acids. CDR3 nucleotide sequence: TGTGCCAGCTCACGGGGCGTCGAGCAGTACTTC. It translates to CASSRGVEQYF.

V and J are TRBV9 and TRBJ2-1, with 10 bases identical to TRBD2. The trim removed 3 bases at V and 4 bases at J, leaving 4 bases unmatched. Germline V CDR1 and CDR2: SGDLS, YYNGEE. The CDR3 totals 15 residues. CDR3 in DNA: TGTGCCAGCAGCGCATCTAGCGGGGGTTACAATGAGCAGTTCTTC. Residues: CASSASSGGYNEQFF. The complete variable domain, with remaining parts taken from reference TRBV9 and TRBJ2-1, reads DSGVTQTPKHLITATGQRVTLRCSPRSGDLSVYWYQQSLDQGLQFLIQYYNGEERAKGNILERFSAQQFPDLHSELNLSSLELGDSALYFCASSASSGGYNEQFFGPGTRLTVL.

The rearrangement uses TRBV27 and TRBJ2-7, with D unresolved. Per the germline V gene, CDR1 is MNHEY and CDR2 is SMNVEV (reference sequence). The CDR3 sequence is 12 residues long. Trimming took 5 bases from V and 6 from J, leaving 11 bases between them. CDR3 region: CASSTPPGEQYF. DNA of the CDR3: TGTGCCAGCAGTACCCCTCCCGGCGAGCAGTACTTC.

This clone was seen a few times. V gene TRBV9 combines with J gene TRBJ2-7; D tentatively fits TRBD1 or TRBD2 (6 bases each). The CDR3 loop spans 15 amino acids. The V gene lost 4 bases and the J gene lost 5 bases, with 19 bases spanning the gap. The germline V gene encodes CDR1 SGDLS and CDR2 YYNGEE. CDR3 amino acids: CASSPEGGDTNEQYF. In nucleotides, the CDR3 is TGTGCCAGCAGCCCTGAAGGAGGGGACACGAACGAGCAGTACTTC.

The rearrangement uses TRBV15 and TRBJ1-1; possible D gene TRBD1, 6 bases. V lost 1 base to trimming and J lost 5 bases, with 8 bases between them. This CDR3 has 13 amino acids. Germline CDR1 and CDR2: LNHNV and YYDKDF (reference sequence). The CDR3 region is CATSRGGATEAFF. The CDR3 bases are TGTGCCACCAGCAGAGGGGGGGCGACTGAAGCTTTCTTT.

The V gene is TRBV7-2, the J gene TRBJ2-3; 8 positions agree with TRBD1. This CDR3 has 18 residues. V shed 2 bases and J 1 base; nucleotides not matched to a gene: 11. The germline gives CDR1 SGHTA, CDR2 FQGNSA. CDR3 nucleotides: TGTGCCAGCAGCTTAAGGCAGGGGGCGCTTTCTGGCACAGATACGCAGTATTTT. Translated, it gives CASSLRQGALSGTDTQYF. The full variable domain, completed using reference TRBV7-2 and TRBJ2-3, is GAGVSQSPSNKVTEKGKDVELRCDPISGHTALYWYRQSLGQGLEFLIYFQGNSAPDKSGLPSDRFSAERTGGSVSTLTIQRTQQEDSAVYLCASSLRQGALSGTDTQYFGPGTRLTVL.

Remarks on this clone: At one end, the junction sequence differs from germline, possibly due to a read error. V and J are TRBV7-7 and TRBJ2-5; a weak D match, TRBD2 (5 bases). Germline loops: CDR1 SSHAT, CDR2 FNYEAQ (reference sequence). The CDR3 spans 14 residues. As DNA, the CDR3 is TGTGCTAGCAGCTTAGGGCGGAGGCAAGAGACCCAGTACTTC. Amino acids: CASSLGRRQETQYF. Using reference TRBV7-7 and TRBJ2-5 for the parts outside the CDR3, the full variable domain is GAGVSQSPRYKVTKRGQDVTLRCDPISSHATLYWYQQALGQGPEFLTYFNYEAQPDKSGLPSDRFSAERPEGSISTLTIQRTEQRDSAMYRCASSLGRRQETQYFGPGTRLLVL.

The sample holds one count of this clone. V gene TRBV7-9 combines with J gene TRBJ1-2; the match to TRBD1 covers 8 bases. J gave up 8 bases and V 4 bases, and 6 bases lay outside the gene matches. This CDR3 is 13 amino acids long. The V gene's germline CDR1 is SEHNR and CDR2 FQNEAQ (reference sequence). The CDR3 sequence: CASSYGTGGGYTF. For the CDR3, the DNA is TGTGCCAGCAGCTACGGGACAGGAGGGGGCTACACCTTC.

With respect to this clone: One junction end disagrees with the germline gene, perhaps due to a read error. This rearrangement joins TRBV7-7 to TRBJ1-1, with D possibly matching TRBD1 (5 bases). The CDR3 has 14 residues. CDR1 is SSHAT and CDR2 is FNYEAQ in the germline V gene (reference sequence). DNA for the CDR3: TGTGCTAGCAGCTTAGGACCGGGGGGAAGGGAAGCTTTCTTT. As protein: CASSLGPGGREAFF.

The V and J genes are TRBV5-1 and TRBJ1-2; D unclear. The CDR3 consists of 14 residues. CDR1 is SGHRS, CDR2 YFSETQ, per germline. V was clipped by 1 base and J by 6 bases, with 13 bases between them. CDR3 DNA sequence: TGCGCCAGCAGCTTGAATCAGCCCGGGGATGGCTACACCTTC. Encoded protein: CASSLNQPGDGYTF.

The rearrangement uses TRBV28 and TRBJ2-7, with 12 bases fitting TRBD2. Germline V gene lookup returns CDR1 MDHEN and CDR2 SYDVKM. This CDR3 is built from 16 residues. The trim removed 5 bases at V and 2 bases at J, leaving 7 bases unmatched. The CDR3 spells CASSPWTSGIPYEQYF. CDR3 nucleotide sequence: TGTGCCAGCAGTCCGTGGACTAGCGGGATCCCCTACGAGCAGTACTTC.

Here the CDR3 DNA reads TGTGCCAGCAGTCACCGGACTACTAGCGGGAGAGCAGATACGCAGTATTTT. Amino acid sequence: CASSHRTTSGRADTQYF. The J gene is TRBJ2-3, the V gene TRBV27; 11 bases are shared with TRBD2. This CDR3 has 17 amino acids. Germline-derived CDR1 and CDR2 are MNHEY and SMNVEV (reference sequence). V trimming: 5 bases; J trimming: 4 bases; junction bases outside the gene matches: 11.

V usage is TRBV7-8 and J usage is TRBJ1-3; no clear D. The ends were cut back, 1 base at V and 0 bases at J, with 16 bases in the middle. The CDR3 totals 18 residues. The germline gives CDR1 SGHVS, CDR2 FQNEAQ. CDR3 bases: TGTGCCAGCAGCTTAGATCGCGTGCGGGTGACCTCTGGAAACACCATATATTTT. Its translation: CASSLDRVRVTSGNTIYF.

This clone was detected once. The chain couples TRBV24-1 to TRBJ1-1; D call uncertain. Per the germline V gene, CDR1 is KGHDR and CDR2 is SFDVKD. V was clipped by 4 bases and J by 8 bases, with 10 bases between them. The CDR3 sequence is 12 residues long. This CDR3 reads CATSETGFEAFF. Here the CDR3 DNA reads TGTGCCACCAGTGAGACGGGGTTCGAAGCTTTCTTT.

This chain joins TRBV7-2 and TRBJ2-7; 8 bases are a match to TRBD2. V trimming: 3 bases; J trimming: 6 bases; junction bases outside the gene matches: 13. CDR1 and CDR2 from the germline V gene are SGHTA and FQGNSA. This CDR3 is built from 16 residues. CDR3 region: CASSFPGAGVGSEQYF. CDR3 DNA: TGTGCCAGCAGCTTTCCCGGAGCGGGAGTGGGCTCCGAGCAGTACTTC.

The J gene is TRBJ1-4, the V gene TRBV19, with 9 bases matching TRBD1. Germline V lookup: CDR1 LNHDA, CDR2 SQIVND (reference sequence). After removal of 8 bases from V and 7 bases from J, the junction contained 11 bases not matched to a gene. The CDR3 has 15 amino acids. The CDR3 DNA reads TGTGCCAGTCGAAATCGGGGACAGGGACGTGAAAAACTGTTTTTT. As protein: CASRNRGQGREKLFF.

The chain joins TRBV6-2 or TRBV6-3 to TRBJ2-5; TRBD2 might be the D (6 bases). The V end lost 4 bases, the J end lost 0 bases, and 9 bases lay between the germline ends. Germline V gene lookup returns CDR1 MNHEY and CDR2 SVGEGT. There are 14 residues in the CDR3. The CDR3 nucleotides are TGTGCCAGCAGTTTTAGCGGAAACCAAGAGACCCAGTACTTC. Its translation: CASSFSGNQETQYF.

V gene TRBV18 combines with J gene TRBJ2-7; 7 bases map to TRBD1. The CDR3 covers 15 residues. Germline lookup yields CDR1 KGHSH and CDR2 LQKENI. V dropped 4 bases and J dropped 5; count of bases not matched to a gene: 11. CDR3 loop: CASSLSGTDLNEQYF. The CDR3 DNA reads TGTGCCAGCTCACTGTCCGGGACAGATTTGAACGAGCAGTACTTC.

The chain combines TRBV5-1 with TRBJ2-1; 7 positions agree with TRBD1. Germline V gene data show CDR1 as SGHRS and CDR2 as YFSETQ. CDR3 length: 15 amino acids. V shed 1 base and J 3 bases; nucleotides not matched to a gene: 4. The CDR3 DNA follows: TGCGCCAGCAGCTTGACAGGGGAAAACTACAATGAGCAGTTCTTC. It encodes CASSLTGENYNEQFF.